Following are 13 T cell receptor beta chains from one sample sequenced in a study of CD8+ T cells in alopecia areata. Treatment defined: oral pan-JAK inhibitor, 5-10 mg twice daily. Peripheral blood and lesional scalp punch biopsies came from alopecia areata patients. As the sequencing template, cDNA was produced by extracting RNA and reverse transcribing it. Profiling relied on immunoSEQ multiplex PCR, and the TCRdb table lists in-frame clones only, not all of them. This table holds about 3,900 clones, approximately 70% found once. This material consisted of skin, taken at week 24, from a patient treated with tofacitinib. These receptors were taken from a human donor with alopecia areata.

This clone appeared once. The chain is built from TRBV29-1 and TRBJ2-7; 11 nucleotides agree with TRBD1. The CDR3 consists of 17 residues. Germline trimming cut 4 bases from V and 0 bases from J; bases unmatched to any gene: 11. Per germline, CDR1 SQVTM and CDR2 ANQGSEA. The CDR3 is CSVGGDRGSPYSYEQYF. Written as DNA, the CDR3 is TGCAGCGTTGGGGGGGACAGGGGGTCCCCGTACTCCTACGAGCAGTACTTC.

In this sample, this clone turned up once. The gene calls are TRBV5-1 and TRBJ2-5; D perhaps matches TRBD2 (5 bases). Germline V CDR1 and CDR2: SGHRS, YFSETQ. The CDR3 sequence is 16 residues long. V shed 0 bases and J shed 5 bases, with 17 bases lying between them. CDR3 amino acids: CASSLVGVTPPETQYF. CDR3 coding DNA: TGCGCCAGCAGCTTGGTCGGGGTGACCCCGCCCGAGACCCAGTACTTC.

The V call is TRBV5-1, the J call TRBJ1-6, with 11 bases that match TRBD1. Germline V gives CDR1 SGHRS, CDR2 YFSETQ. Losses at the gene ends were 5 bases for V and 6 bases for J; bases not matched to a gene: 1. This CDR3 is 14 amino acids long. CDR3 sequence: CASRGTGGNSPLHF. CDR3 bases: TGCGCCAGCAGAGGGACAGGGGGTAATTCACCCCTCCACTTT. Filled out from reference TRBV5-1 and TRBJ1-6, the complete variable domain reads KAGVTQTPRYLIKTRGQQVTLSCSPISGHRSVSWYQQTPGQGLQFLFEYFSETQRNKGNFPGRFSGRQFSNSRSEMNVSTLELGDSALYLCASRGTGGNSPLHFGNGTRLTVT.

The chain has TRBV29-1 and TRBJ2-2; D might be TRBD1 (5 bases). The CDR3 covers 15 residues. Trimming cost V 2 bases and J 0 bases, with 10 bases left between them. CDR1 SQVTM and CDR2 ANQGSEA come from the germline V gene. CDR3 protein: CSVEKGIANTGELFF. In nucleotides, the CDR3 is TGCAGCGTTGAAAAGGGGATAGCGAACACCGGGGAGCTGTTTTTT.

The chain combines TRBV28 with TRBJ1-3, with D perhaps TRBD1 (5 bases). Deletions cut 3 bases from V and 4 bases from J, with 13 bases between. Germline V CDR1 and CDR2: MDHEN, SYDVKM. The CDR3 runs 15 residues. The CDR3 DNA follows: TGTGCCAGCAGTTTTCATCGGGGCGGGGGAAACACCATATATTTT. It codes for CASSFHRGGGNTIYF.

The CDR3 bases are TGTGCCAGTAGCTCAAACAGGGGGCCGGCGAACACTGAAGCTTTCTTT. This sequence encodes CASSSNRGPANTEAFF. V is TRBV19 and J is TRBJ1-1, with 9 bases matching TRBD1. The CDR3 contains 16 residues. The germline V gene has CDR1 LNHDA and CDR2 SQIVND (reference sequence). The V gene end was trimmed by 6 bases and the J gene end by 1 base; junction bases not matched to a gene: 9.

Written as DNA, the CDR3 is TGTGCCAGCAGCCGATTCGATGGAGACACTGAAGCTTTCTTT. Its translation: CASSRFDGDTEAFF. The gene calls are TRBV11-2 and TRBJ1-1; no reliable D call. Germline CDR1 is SGHAT and CDR2 is FQNNGV. The CDR3 is 14 residues long. The V end was cut by 5 bases, the J end by 3 bases, with 13 bases between.

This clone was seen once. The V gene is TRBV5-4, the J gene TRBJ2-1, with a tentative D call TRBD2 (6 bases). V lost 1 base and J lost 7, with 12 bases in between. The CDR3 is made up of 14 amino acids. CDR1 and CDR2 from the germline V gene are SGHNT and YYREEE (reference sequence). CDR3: CASSLSDGTNEQFF. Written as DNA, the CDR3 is TGTGCCAGCAGCTTGTCCGATGGGACTAATGAGCAGTTCTTC.

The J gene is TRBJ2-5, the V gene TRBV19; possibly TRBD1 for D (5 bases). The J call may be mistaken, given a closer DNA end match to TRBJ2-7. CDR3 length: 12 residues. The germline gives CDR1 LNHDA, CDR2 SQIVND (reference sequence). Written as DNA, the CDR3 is TGTGCCAGTAGTACAGGGATCTACGAGCAGTACTTC. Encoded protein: CASSTGIYEQYF.

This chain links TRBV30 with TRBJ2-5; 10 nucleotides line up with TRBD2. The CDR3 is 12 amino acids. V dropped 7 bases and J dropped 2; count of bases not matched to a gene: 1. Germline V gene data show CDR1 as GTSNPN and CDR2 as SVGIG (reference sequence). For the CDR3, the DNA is TGTGCCTCACTAGCGGGGCAAGAGACCCAGTACTTC. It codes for CASLAGQETQYF.

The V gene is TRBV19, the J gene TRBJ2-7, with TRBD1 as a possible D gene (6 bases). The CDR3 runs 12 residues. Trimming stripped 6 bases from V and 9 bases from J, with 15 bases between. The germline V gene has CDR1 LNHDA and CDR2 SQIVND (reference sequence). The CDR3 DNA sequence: TGTGCCAGTAGCGCATCCGGGACAAGGCAGTACTTC. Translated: CASSASGTRQYF.

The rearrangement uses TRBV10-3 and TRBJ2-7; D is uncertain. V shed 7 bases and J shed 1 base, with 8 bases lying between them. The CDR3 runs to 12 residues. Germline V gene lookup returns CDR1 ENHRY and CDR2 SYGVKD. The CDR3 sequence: CAIKGVSYEQYF. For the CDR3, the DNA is TGTGCCATCAAAGGTGTTTCCTACGAGCAGTACTTC.

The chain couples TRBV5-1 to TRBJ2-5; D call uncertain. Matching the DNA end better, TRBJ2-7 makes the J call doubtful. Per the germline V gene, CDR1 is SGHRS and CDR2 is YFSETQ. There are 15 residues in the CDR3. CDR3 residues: CASSLVSNYYYEQYF. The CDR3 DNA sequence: TGCGCCAGCAGCTTAGTGAGTAACTATTACTACGAGCAGTACTTC.